This entry describes one T cell receptor (beta chain). The data were taken from a study of T cell changes during pregnancy in multiple sclerosis. Assay: immunoSEQ multiplex PCR; the TCRdb copy retains only in-frame clones and omits some. The table has about 80,000 clones, 94% seen once. Germline V CDR1 and CDR2: SGHRS, YFSETQ. This CDR3 has 12 amino acids. Trimming pared 2 bases from V and 4 bases from J, leaving 6 bases between. The sequenced sample was peripheral blood, obtained in the second trimester of pregnancy. The clonotype was recovered from a female donor in good health, enrolled as a control in a pregnancy study. The chain has TRBV5-1 and TRBJ1-1; D not certain. As DNA, the CDR3 is TGCGCCAGCAGCTTTAGTGGCACTGAAGCTTTCTTT. Amino acid sequence: CASSFSGTEAFF. The full variable domain, in which reference TRBV5-1 and TRBJ1-1 provide the parts outside the CDR3, is KAGVTQTPRYLIKTRGQQVTLSCSPISGHRSVSWYQQTPGQGLQFLFEYFSETQRNKGNFPGRFSGRQFSNSRSEMNVSTLELGDSALYLCASSFSGTEAFFGQGTRLTVV.